The rows below give T cell receptor beta chains drawn from one sample of a study of OX40 agonist ivuxolimab in advanced cancers. Generated by immunoSEQ multiplex PCR, the TCRdb table keeps only in-frame clones and is missing some. Among about 49,000 clones listed, about 85% were seen once. Specimen: CD4+ or CD8+ T cells sorted from blood, collected in a trial of the OX40 agonist ivuxolimab. The receptor set was obtained from an adult with an advanced solid tumor such as melanoma, head and neck, liver or kidney cancer. CDR3s include the opening cysteine and the closing phenylalanine or tryptophan. The D gene is left open where the match is weak. Expanded clones get a size class; other rows say once, few or many, or leave the size out.

J: TRBJ1-5
D: NA
V: TRBV27
size: NA
CDR3: CASSLSAGSNQPQHF
DNA: TGTGCCAGCAGTTTATCGGCGGGTAGCAATCAGCCCCAGCATTTT

J: TRBJ2-2
D: NA
V: TRBV9
size: NA
CDR3: CASSVVVGPTGELFF
DNA: TGTGCCAGCAGCGTAGTGGTAGGGCCCACCGGGGAGCTGTTTTTT

J: TRBJ1-2
D: TRBD1
V: TRBV12-5
size: NA
CDR3: CASGLVPQTGDYGYTF
DNA: TGTGCTAGTGGTTTGGTCCCCCAGACAGGGGACTATGGCTACACCTTC

J: TRBJ2-2
D: NA
V: TRBV19
size: NA
CDR3: CASGVVGAGELFF
DNA: TGTGCCAGTGGGGTGGTAGGTGCCGGGGAGCTGTTTTTT

J: TRBJ2-3
D: NA
V: TRBV29-1
size: once
CDR3: CSVEDQTYNLGARTTDTQYF
DNA: TGCAGCGTTGAAGATCAAACCTACAATTTGGGGGCGCGGACCACAGATACGCAGTATTTT

J: TRBJ1-5
D: NA
V: TRBV12-5
size: NA
CDR3: CASGLGGYNQPQHF
DNA: TGTGCTAGTGGTTTGGGTGGGTATAATCAGCCCCAGCATTTT

J: TRBJ1-1
D: TRBD1
V: TRBV7-6
size: NA
CDR3: CASSGTGLTEAFF
DNA: TGTGCCAGCAGCGGGACAGGGTTGACTGAAGCTTTCTTT

J: TRBJ1-3
D: TRBD1
V: TRBV7-2
size: NA
CDR3: CASSLIGQGYLGNTIYF
DNA: TGTGCCAGCAGCTTAATCGGACAGGGCTACCTTGGAAACACCATATATTTT

J: TRBJ1-2
D: TRBD1
V: TRBV5-5
size: NA
CDR3: CASSYGGSTTGTEKNYGYTF
DNA: TGTGCCAGCAGCTACGGGGGATCAACAACCGGGACAGAAAAAAACTATGGCTACACCTTC

J: TRBJ2-2
D: NA
V: TRBV30
size: NA
CDR3: CAWGRGNSGELFF
DNA: TGTGCCTGGGGCAGGGGAAATTCCGGGGAGCTGTTTTTT

J: TRBJ2-7
D: NA
V: TRBV7-8
size: NA
CDR3: CASSKGGVNEQYF
DNA: TGTGCCAGCAGCAAGGGGGGGGTTAACGAGCAGTACTTC

J: TRBJ1-2
D: NA
V: TRBV9
size: NA
CDR3: CASSVAPGRPYYGYTF
DNA: TGTGCCAGCAGCGTAGCCCCCGGGCGACCATACTATGGCTACACCTTC

J: TRBJ1-1
D: NA
V: TRBV28
size: NA
CDR3: CASSFEGKNTEAFF
DNA: TGTGCCAGCAGTTTCGAGGGGAAGAACACTGAAGCTTTCTTT

J: TRBJ2-7
D: NA
V: TRBV7-2
size: NA
CDR3: CASSLWPYEQYF
DNA: TGTGCCAGCAGCTTATGGCCCTACGAGCAGTACTTC

J: TRBJ2-7
D: NA
V: TRBV10-3
size: NA
CDR3: CAISESRWEGYEQYF
DNA: TGTGCCATCAGTGAGTCTAGGTGGGAAGGGTACGAGCAGTACTTC

J: TRBJ2-3
D: TRBD2
V: TRBV7-9
size: few
CDR3: CASGGSTDTQYF
DNA: TGTGCTTCGGGGGGTAGCACAGATACGCAGTATTTT

J: TRBJ2-7
D: NA
V: TRBV5-4
size: once
CDR3: CASSLGAVGSYEQYF
DNA: TGTGCCAGCAGCTTGGGGGCCGTGGGATCCTACGAGCAGTACTTC

J: TRBJ2-1
D: TRBD2
V: TRBV6-5
size: NA
CDR3: CASSIAGDNEQFF
DNA: TGTGCCAGCAGTATAGCGGGGGACAATGAGCAGTTCTTC

J: TRBJ1-5
D: NA
V: TRBV7-8
size: NA
CDR3: CASSLVNYQPQHF
DNA: TGTGCCAGCAGCTTAGTAAATTATCAGCCCCAGCATTTT

J: TRBJ2-4
D: NA
V: TRBV2
size: NA
CDR3: CASSEAGGGRGQYF
DNA: TGTGCCAGCAGTGAAGCAGGTGGGGGAAGGGGTCAGTACTTC

J: TRBJ1-3
D: NA
V: TRBV27
size: NA
CDR3: CASKSSGNTIYF
DNA: TGTGCCAGCAAGAGCTCTGGAAACACCATATATTTT

J: TRBJ2-1
D: NA
V: TRBV6-5
size: NA
CDR3: CASSYSLQDTEQFF
DNA: TGTGCCAGCAGTTACTCGCTGCAGGACACTGAGCAGTTCTTC

J: TRBJ2-5
D: TRBD2
V: TRBV6-5
size: NA
CDR3: CASSPLAVETQYF
DNA: TGTGCCAGCAGCCCTCTAGCGGTAGAGACCCAGTACTTC

J: TRBJ1-2
D: TRBD1
V: TRBV10-1
size: NA
CDR3: CASSGDRTHGYTF
DNA: TGCGCCAGCTCGGGGGACAGGACTCATGGCTACACCTTC

J: TRBJ1-2
D: NA
V: TRBV29-1
size: NA
CDR3: CSVGLPYGYTF
DNA: TGCAGCGTTGGCCTACCCTATGGCTACACCTTC

J: TRBJ1-1
D: TRBD1
V: TRBV4-2
size: NA
CDR3: CASSEGRGLGTEAFF
DNA: TGTGCCAGCAGCGAGGGGAGGGGGCTGGGCACTGAAGCTTTCTTT

J: TRBJ2-1
D: NA
V: TRBV7-9
size: NA
CDR3: CASSPPGSSYNEQFF
DNA: TGTGCCAGCAGCCCTCCCGGGAGCTCCTACAATGAGCAGTTCTTC

J: TRBJ1-1
D: NA
V: TRBV6-6
size: NA
CDR3: CASSYSIGVSAEAFF
DNA: TGTGCCAGCAGTTACTCGATAGGGGTTAGCGCTGAAGCTTTCTTT

J: TRBJ2-7
D: NA
V: TRBV30
size: NA
CDR3: CAWIGQTLSYEQYF
DNA: TGTGCCTGGATTGGACAGACCCTCTCCTACGAGCAGTACTTC

J: TRBJ2-5
D: NA
V: TRBV11-2
size: NA
CDR3: CASSARQEETQYF
DNA: TGTGCCAGCAGCGCCCGACAGGAAGAGACCCAGTACTTC

J: TRBJ2-1
D: TRBD1
V: TRBV19
size: NA
CDR3: CVSSLGTVNEQFF
DNA: TGTGTCAGTAGTCTTGGGACAGTCAATGAGCAGTTCTTC

J: TRBJ2-2
D: NA
V: TRBV7-9
size: NA
CDR3: CASSLIGGELFF
DNA: TGTGCCAGCAGCTTGATCGGCGGGGAGCTGTTTTTT

J: TRBJ2-3
D: NA
V: TRBV27
size: NA
CDR3: CASSSWGGTDTQYF
DNA: TGTGCCAGCAGTTCTTGGGGCGGCACAGATACGCAGTATTTT

J: TRBJ2-5
D: NA
V: TRBV9
size: NA
CDR3: CARQGWEETQYF
DNA: TGTGCCAGGCAGGGATGGGAAGAGACCCAGTACTTC

J: TRBJ2-2
D: NA
V: TRBV7-2
size: NA
CDR3: CASSPGHYTGELFF
DNA: TGTGCCAGCAGCCCCGGACATTACACCGGGGAGCTGTTTTTT

J: TRBJ2-3
D: TRBD2
V: TRBV9
size: NA
CDR3: CASSATSGESTDTQYF
DNA: TGTGCCAGCAGCGCGACTAGCGGGGAAAGCACAGATACGCAGTATTTT

J: TRBJ2-1
D: NA
V: TRBV7-9
size: NA
CDR3: CASSPDSNEQFF
DNA: TGTGCCAGCAGTCCGGACAGCAATGAGCAGTTCTTC

J: TRBJ2-5
D: NA
V: TRBV5-8
size: NA
CDR3: CASSLDGSLETQYF
DNA: TGTGCCAGCAGCTTGGATGGGAGCCTGGAGACCCAGTACTTC

J: TRBJ1-2
D: TRBD1
V: TRBV7-8
size: NA
CDR3: CASSFPQGMGNYGYTF
DNA: TGTGCCAGCAGCTTTCCACAGGGGATGGGGAACTATGGCTACACCTTC

J: TRBJ1-1
D: NA
V: TRBV6-5
size: once
CDR3: CASRQGMNTEAFF
DNA: TGTGCCAGCAGACAGGGCATGAACACTGAAGCTTTCTTT

J: TRBJ1-2
D: NA
V: TRBV11-2
size: NA
CDR3: CASSLFAGWGLSGYTF
DNA: TGTGCCAGCAGCTTATTTGCTGGATGGGGGCTGTCGGGCTACACCTTC

J: TRBJ2-3
D: NA
V: TRBV9
size: NA
CDR3: CASRAGEDTQYF
DNA: TGTGCCAGCCGGGCAGGGGAAGATACGCAGTATTTT

J: TRBJ2-5
D: TRBD2
V: TRBV2
size: once
CDR3: CASSSTGGSLGETQYF
DNA: TGTGCCAGCAGTTCAACGGGAGGATCCCTCGGAGAGACCCAGTACTTC

J: TRBJ2-2
D: NA
V: TRBV5-1
size: NA
CDR3: CASSLGDGELFF
DNA: TGCGCCAGCAGCTTGGGGGACGGGGAGCTGTTTTTT